This TCR beta chain comes out of a study of cytotoxic CD8 clonotypes in ibrutinib-treated CLL. The assay was immunoSEQ multiplex PCR, and TCRdb's table has in-frame clones only and misses some. Of about 39,000 clones listed, around 63% are singletons. V trimming: 2 bases; J trimming: 6 bases; junction bases outside the gene matches: 8. Germline lookup yields CDR1 SGHDT and CDR2 YYEEEE. This CDR3 spans 17 amino acids. Source: PBMCs, taken at disease progression, from a patient treated with ibrutinib. The TCR originated in a human donor with chronic lymphocytic leukemia. V and J are TRBV5-6 and TRBJ2-1; 13 positions match TRBD2. CDR3 sequence (DNA): TGTGCCAGCAGCTTATGGACTAGCGGGAGTAGTTTCAATGAGCAGTTCTTC. It translates to CASSLWTSGSSFNEQFF.